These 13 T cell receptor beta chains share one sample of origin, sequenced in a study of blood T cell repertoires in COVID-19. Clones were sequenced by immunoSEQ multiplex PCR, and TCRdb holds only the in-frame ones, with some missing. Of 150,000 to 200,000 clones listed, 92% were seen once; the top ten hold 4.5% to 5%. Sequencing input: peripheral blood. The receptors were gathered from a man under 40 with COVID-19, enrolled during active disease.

The CDR3 spells CASSRRDRGFGNEQFF. DNA for the CDR3: TGTGCCAGCAGCCGCCGGGACAGGGGTTTCGGCAATGAGCAGTTCTTC. The chain joins TRBV7-9 to TRBJ2-1, with 10 bases aligning to TRBD1. This CDR3 comprises 16 residues. In germline, CDR1 is SEHNR, CDR2 FQNEAQ (reference sequence). V trimming: 5 bases; J trimming: 6 bases; junction bases outside the gene matches: 10.

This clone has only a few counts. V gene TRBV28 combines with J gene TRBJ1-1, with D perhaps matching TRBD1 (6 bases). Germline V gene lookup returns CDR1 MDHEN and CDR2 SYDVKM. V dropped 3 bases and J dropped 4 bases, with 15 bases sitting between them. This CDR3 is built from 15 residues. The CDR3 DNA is TGTGCCAGCAGTTTCCCGCGATGGGGGCTCACTGAAGCTTTCTTT. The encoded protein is CASSFPRWGLTEAFF.

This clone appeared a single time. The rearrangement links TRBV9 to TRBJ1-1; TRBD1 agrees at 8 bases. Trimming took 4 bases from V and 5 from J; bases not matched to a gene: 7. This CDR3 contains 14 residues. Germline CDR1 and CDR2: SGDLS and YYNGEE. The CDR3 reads CASSPDRVGTEAFF. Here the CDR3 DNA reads TGTGCCAGCAGCCCGGACAGGGTGGGAACTGAAGCTTTCTTT.

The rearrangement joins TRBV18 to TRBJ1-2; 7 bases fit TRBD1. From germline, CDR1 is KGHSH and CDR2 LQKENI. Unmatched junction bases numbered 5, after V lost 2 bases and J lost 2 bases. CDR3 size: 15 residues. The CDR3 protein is CASSPSGGQNYGYTF. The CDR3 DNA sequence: TGTGCCAGCTCACCAAGCGGGGGACAGAACTATGGCTACACCTTC. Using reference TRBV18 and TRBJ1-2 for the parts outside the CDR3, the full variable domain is NAGVMQNPRHLVRRRGQEARLRCSPMKGHSHVYWYRQLPEEGLKFMVYLQKENIIDESGMPKERFSAEFPKEGPSILRIQQVVRGDSAAYFCASSPSGGQNYGYTFGSGTRLTVV.

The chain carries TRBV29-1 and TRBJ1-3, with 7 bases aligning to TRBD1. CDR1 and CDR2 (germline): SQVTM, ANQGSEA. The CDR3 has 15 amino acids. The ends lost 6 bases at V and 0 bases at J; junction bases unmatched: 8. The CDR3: CSVGTVWSSGNTIYF. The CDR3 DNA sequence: TGCAGCGTAGGGACAGTATGGTCCTCTGGAAACACCATATATTTT.

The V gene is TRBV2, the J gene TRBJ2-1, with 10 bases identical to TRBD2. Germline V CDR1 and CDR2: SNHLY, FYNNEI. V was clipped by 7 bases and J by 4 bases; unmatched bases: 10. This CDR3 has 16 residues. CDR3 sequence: CASTGGPSGSYNEQFF. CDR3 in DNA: TGTGCCAGCACTGGGGGGCCTAGCGGGAGTTACAATGAGCAGTTCTTC.

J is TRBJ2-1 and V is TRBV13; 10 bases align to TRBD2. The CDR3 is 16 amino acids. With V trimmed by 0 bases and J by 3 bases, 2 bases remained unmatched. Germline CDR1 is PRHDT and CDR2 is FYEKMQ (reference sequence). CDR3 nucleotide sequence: TGTGCCAGCAGCTTAGGCCTAGCGGGAGTCTACAATGAGCAGTTCTTC. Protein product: CASSLGLAGVYNEQFF.

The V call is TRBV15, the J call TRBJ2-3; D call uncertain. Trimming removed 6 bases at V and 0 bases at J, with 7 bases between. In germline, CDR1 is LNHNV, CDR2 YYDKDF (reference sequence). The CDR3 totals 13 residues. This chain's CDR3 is CATSTASTDTQYF. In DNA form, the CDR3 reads TGTGCCACCAGTACAGCCAGCACAGATACGCAGTATTTT.

The CDR3 spells CASRLGDIDKNSPLHF. The CDR3 bases are TGTGCAAGTCGCTTAGGGGACATTGACAAAAATTCACCCCTCCACTTT. The chain is built from TRBV12-2 and TRBJ1-6; the D segment call TRBD1 is taken from the table without a DNA check. TRBV12-2 is a listed pseudogene. The CDR3 loop spans 16 amino acids.

CDR3 sequence (DNA): TGTGCCAGCTCACCACTGCCTACAGGGGGCCGTGGGCAGCCCCAGCATTTT. Residues: CASSPLPTGGRGQPQHF. The chain employs TRBV18 and TRBJ1-5, with TRBD1 identical over 9 bases. V lost 1 base and J lost 7; bases outside the gene matches: 11. Germline lookup yields CDR1 KGHSH and CDR2 LQKENI. The CDR3 is 17 amino acids.

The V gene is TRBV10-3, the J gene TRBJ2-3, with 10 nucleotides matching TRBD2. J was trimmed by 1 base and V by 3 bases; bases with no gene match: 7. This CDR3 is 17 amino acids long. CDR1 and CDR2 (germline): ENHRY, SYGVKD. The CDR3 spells CAISDWASGRRTDTQYF. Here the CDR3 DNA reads TGTGCCATCAGTGATTGGGCTAGCGGGAGACGCACAGATACGCAGTATTTT.

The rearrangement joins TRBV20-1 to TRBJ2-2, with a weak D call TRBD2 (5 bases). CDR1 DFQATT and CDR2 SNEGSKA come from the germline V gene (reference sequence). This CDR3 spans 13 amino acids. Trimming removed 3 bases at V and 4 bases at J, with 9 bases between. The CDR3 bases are TGCAGTGCTAGTCGGGGAACCACCGGGGAGCTGTTTTTT. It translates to CSASRGTTGELFF.

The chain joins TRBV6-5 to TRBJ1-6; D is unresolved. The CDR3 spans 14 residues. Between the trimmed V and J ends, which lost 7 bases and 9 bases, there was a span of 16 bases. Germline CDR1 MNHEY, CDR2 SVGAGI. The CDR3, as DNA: TGTGCCAGCACCCCCCGAGGCAGTTCTTCACCCCTCCACTTT. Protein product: CASTPRGSSSPLHF.